A single sample is the source of the 10 T cell receptor beta chains below, sequenced in a study of cytomegalovirus exposure and HLA in healthy donors. Researchers ran the PCR with 60 Vbeta and 13 Jbeta primers. Clones were sequenced by immunoSEQ multiplex PCR, and TCRdb holds only the in-frame ones, with some missing. Counted here are about 85,000 clones, nearly 80% occurring once; the ten biggest clones make up around 23%. Sequencing was performed on PBMCs. These receptors originate from a woman aged 45-60 years in good health and CMV-seropositive.

This chain connects TRBV13 to TRBJ2-7, with 7 bases aligning to TRBD2. CDR1 and CDR2 from the germline V gene are PRHDT and FYEKMQ (reference sequence). This CDR3 spans 13 amino acids. V dropped 5 bases and J dropped 2; count of bases not matched to a gene: 3. CDR3 nucleotides: TGTGCCAGCAGCCAAGGGACTACCTACGAGCAGTACTTC. Translation: CASSQGTTYEQYF.

The chain joins TRBV5-4 to TRBJ1-2; TRBD1 matches at 7 bases. CDR1 and CDR2 from the germline V gene are SGHNT and YYREEE (reference sequence). With V trimmed by 4 bases and J by 7 bases, 13 bases remained unmatched. This CDR3 is 15 amino acids long. The CDR3 region is CASSTPTGNLGGYTF. CDR3 in DNA: TGTGCCAGCAGCACACCGACAGGGAATCTAGGTGGCTACACCTTC.

This clone appeared once. V gene TRBV6-1 combines with J gene TRBJ2-1, with TRBD1 identical over 7 bases. The germline V gene has CDR1 MNHNS and CDR2 SASEGT. The CDR3 contains 14 residues. Losses at the gene ends were 6 bases for V and 7 bases for J; bases not matched to a gene: 9. The CDR3 region is CASRRDRVWNEQFF. The DNA for the CDR3 is TGTGCCAGCAGGCGTGACAGGGTATGGAATGAGCAGTTCTTC.

The sample holds one count of this clone. The V gene is TRBV19, the J gene TRBJ2-6, with 8 bases matching TRBD1. Germline values: CDR1 LNHDA, CDR2 SQIVND (reference sequence). The CDR3 contains 18 residues. J lost 2 bases, V lost 4 bases, and 10 bases had no gene match. As DNA, the CDR3 is TGTGCCAGTAGTAGCGTCGACAGGGGCTCCCCTGGGGCCAACGTCCTGACTTTC. As protein: CASSSVDRGSPGANVLTF. The full variable domain, in which reference TRBV19 and TRBJ2-6 provide the parts outside the CDR3, is DGGITQSPKYLFRKEGQNVTLSCEQNLNHDAMYWYRQDPGQGLRLIYYSQIVNDFQKGDIAEGYSVSREKKESFPLTVTSAQKNPTAFYLCASSSVDRGSPGANVLTFGAGSRLTVL.

The gene calls are TRBV6-1 and TRBJ2-2, with 9 bases identical to TRBD1. Germline loops: CDR1 MNHNS, CDR2 SASEGT. The CDR3 extends over 13 amino acids. Trimming cost V 6 bases and J 6 bases; bases outside gene matches: 2. CDR3: CASRDRGAGELFF. The CDR3 nucleotides read TGTGCCAGCAGGGACAGGGGTGCCGGGGAGCTGTTTTTT.

The chain joins TRBV5-6 to TRBJ2-4; 10 nucleotides align to TRBD2. CDR3 length equals 15 residues. The germline V gene encodes CDR1 SGHDT and CDR2 YYEEEE. The V gene end was trimmed by 2 bases and the J gene end by 3 bases; junction bases not matched to a gene: 2. The CDR3, as DNA: TGTGCCAGCAGCTTAGCGGGGGGGAGCAAAAACATTCAGTACTTC. As protein: CASSLAGGSKNIQYF.

This chain connects TRBV7-2 to TRBJ2-1, with TRBD2 identical over 10 bases. J lost 3 bases, V lost 5 bases, and 7 bases had no gene match. This CDR3 is built from 16 residues. Germline V CDR1 and CDR2: SGHTA, FQGNSA. CDR3 bases: TGTGCCAGCAGCCCTCGCAGGACTAGCGGCTACAATGAGCAGTTCTTC. It codes for CASSPRRTSGYNEQFF.

This clone was detected a few times. This rearrangement joins TRBV11-2 to TRBJ2-5; 10 nucleotides agree with TRBD1. The CDR3 totals 16 residues. Unmatched junction bases numbered 7, after V lost 5 bases and J lost 1 base. CDR1 SGHAT and CDR2 FQNNGV come from the germline V gene. The CDR3 protein is CASSLLGTGAQETQYF. The CDR3 DNA is TGTGCCAGCAGCCTACTGGGGACAGGGGCCCAAGAGACCCAGTACTTC.

V usage is TRBV30 and J usage is TRBJ1-5; 10 nucleotides line up with TRBD1. The CDR3 is 14 residues long. Losses at the gene ends were 3 bases for V and 4 bases for J; bases not matched to a gene: 3. The germline CDR1 and CDR2 sequences are GTSNPN and SVGIG (reference sequence). The CDR3 sequence is CAWSEGQGNQPQHF. CDR3 nucleotide sequence: TGTGCCTGGAGCGAGGGACAGGGGAATCAGCCCCAGCATTTT. Using reference TRBV30 and TRBJ1-5 for the parts outside the CDR3, the full variable domain is SQTIHQWPATLVQPVGSPLSLECTVEGTSNPNLYWYRQAAGRGLQLLFYSVGIGQISSEVPQNLSASRPQDRQFILSSKKLLLSDSGFYLCAWSEGQGNQPQHFGDGTRLSIL.

This clone was seen just once. This sequence joins TRBV18 and TRBJ2-5; D might be TRBD1 (6 bases). CDR3 length equals 15 residues. Germline V CDR1 and CDR2: KGHSH, LQKENI. V was pared by 0 bases and J by 5 bases, with 13 bases between. The CDR3 DNA sequence: TGTGCCAGCTCACCACCGGGGGCAGGGTTGGAGACCCAGTACTTC. Translation: CASSPPGAGLETQYF.